One sample yielded the 26 T cell receptor beta chains listed below, sequenced in a study of blood T cell repertoires in COVID-19. Sequencing was performed with immunoSEQ multiplex PCR; in TCRdb, only in-frame clones are kept and a portion is missing. The sample has about 170,000 clones, around 86% seen once. Sequencing used peripheral blood. The receptors were sampled from a man aged 55 to 69 with COVID-19, enrolled during active disease.

This clone has only a few counts. The chain couples TRBV5-1 to TRBJ2-2, with 11 nucleotides matching TRBD2. The germline CDR1 and CDR2 sequences are SGHRS and YFSETQ. V dropped 0 bases and J dropped 7; count of bases not matched to a gene: 8. The CDR3 is 17 amino acids. The DNA of the CDR3 is TGCGCCAGCAGCTTGGCCCTACTAGCGGGAGAGGTCGGGGAGCTGTTTTTT. It encodes CASSLALLAGEVGELFF.

The chain uses TRBV6-6 and TRBJ1-1, with D possibly TRBD1 on 6 matching bases. V lost 8 bases and J lost 10, with 20 bases in between. The CDR3 loop spans 13 amino acids. CDR1 and CDR2 (germline): MNHNY, SVGAGI (reference sequence). Here the CDR3 reads CASRDRTKGGAFF. The CDR3 DNA sequence: TGTGCCAGCCGAGACAGGACCAAAGGGGGAGCTTTCTTT.

The genes are TRBV4-3 and TRBJ1-3; D is ambiguous. There are 13 residues in the CDR3. The germline CDR1 and CDR2 sequences are LGHNA and YSLEER. V dropped 0 bases and J dropped 8 bases, with 8 bases sitting between them. For the CDR3, the DNA is TGCGCCAGCAGCCAAGATCGGTCGGACACCATATATTTT. Translation gives CASSQDRSDTIYF.

The gene calls are TRBV10-3 and TRBJ1-5, with TRBD1 matching over 8 bases. This CDR3 is built from 16 residues. Trimming at V came to 3 bases and at J to 7 bases, leaving 11 bases not matched to a gene. Germline loops: CDR1 ENHRY, CDR2 SYGVKD. The chain's CDR3 is CAISDATDRAGQPQHF. For the CDR3, the DNA is TGTGCCATCAGTGATGCCACGGACAGGGCGGGACAGCCCCAGCATTTT.

The chain employs TRBV7-2 and TRBJ2-2, with 9 nucleotides matching TRBD2. Per germline, CDR1 SGHTA and CDR2 FQGNSA. The CDR3 covers 18 residues. V was clipped by 5 bases and J by 5 bases; unmatched bases: 15. The CDR3 DNA follows: TGTGCCAGCAGCCTCCGGGTAGCGGGAGACGTTAGAACCGGGGAGCTGTTTTTT. Its translation is CASSLRVAGDVRTGELFF.

This clone appeared a single time. The V call is TRBV11-3, the J call TRBJ1-2; a weak D match, TRBD1 (6 bases). Trimming took 1 base from V and 13 from J, leaving 16 bases between them. The CDR3 spans 13 residues. Germline V lookup: CDR1 SGHNT, CDR2 YENEEA. CDR3 DNA: TGTGCCAGCAGCTTAGTCGAGGGGGAAGTGATCACCTTC. Translation gives CASSLVEGEVITF.

This chain connects TRBV19 to TRBJ2-2; 12 bases are a match to TRBD2. CDR3 size: 15 residues. CDR1 and CDR2 (germline): LNHDA, SQIVND (reference sequence). Germline trimming cut 10 bases from V and 2 bases from J; bases unmatched to any gene: 5. Here the CDR3 reads CATKLAGGNTGELFF. For the CDR3, the DNA is TGTGCCACTAAACTAGCGGGGGGTAACACCGGGGAGCTGTTTTTT.

This chain connects TRBV7-3 to TRBJ2-5; TRBD2 is a possible D gene (6 bases). Germline CDR1 reads SGHTA; CDR2 reads FQGTGA. Trimming took off 2 bases at V and 4 bases at J, with 8 bases between the two ends. The CDR3 consists of 13 residues. The CDR3 bases are TGTGCCAGCAGCTTAGGGGGGATAGAGACCCAGTACTTC. It is translated as CASSLGGIETQYF.

The rearrangement links TRBV2 to TRBJ2-6; D possibly corresponds to TRBD2 (5 bases). The CDR3 consists of 17 residues. Trimming removed 1 base from V and 2 bases from J, with 12 bases in between. Germline CDR1 reads SNHLY; CDR2 reads FYNNEI. The CDR3 region is CASSEVSGKAGANVLTF. CDR3 in DNA: TGTGCCAGCAGTGAAGTGTCCGGGAAGGCTGGGGCCAACGTCCTGACTTTC.

The rearrangement uses TRBV19 and TRBJ1-4, with 9 nucleotides matching TRBD1. The CDR3 totals 15 residues. Per the germline V gene, CDR1 is LNHDA and CDR2 is SQIVND (reference sequence). Trimming at V came to 4 bases and at J to 8 bases, leaving 8 bases not matched to a gene. The CDR3 is CASSTQQGAGEKLFF. The CDR3 nucleotides read TGTGCCAGTAGTACGCAACAGGGGGCAGGCGAAAAACTGTTTTTT.

The V call is TRBV28, the J call TRBJ1-3; 8 bases line up with TRBD1. The V and J ends lost 4 bases and 1 base, in that order; junction bases with no gene match: 6. Germline V lookup: CDR1 MDHEN, CDR2 SYDVKM. The length of the CDR3 is 16 residues. CDR3 loop: CASSSSRTGSGNTIYF. Written as DNA, the CDR3 is TGTGCCAGCAGTTCATCCCGGACAGGGTCTGGAAACACCATATATTTT.

The chain employs TRBV5-8 and TRBJ1-5; 8 bases align to TRBD1. This CDR3 is built from 15 residues. With V trimmed by 2 bases and J by 4 bases, 5 bases remained unmatched. Germline CDR1 is SGHTS and CDR2 is YDEGEE. The CDR3 nucleotides are TGTGCCAGCAGCTTAACAGGGACAGGAAATCAGCCCCAGCATTTT. This gives the protein CASSLTGTGNQPQHF. The complete variable domain, with remaining parts taken from reference TRBV5-8 and TRBJ1-5, reads EAGVTQSPTHLIKTRGQQATLRCSPISGHTSVYWYQQALGLGLQFLLWYDEGEERNRGNFPPRFSGRQFPNYSSELNVNALELEDSALYLCASSLTGTGNQPQHFGDGTRLSIL.

The chain carries TRBV7-9 and TRBJ1-2; the D is unclear. The CDR3 spans 14 residues. V was shortened by 0 bases and J by 4 bases, with 9 bases between the two germline ends. Germline lookup yields CDR1 SEHNR and CDR2 FQNEAQ (reference sequence). The CDR3: CASSLAAVSYGYTF. The CDR3 nucleotides read TGTGCCAGCAGCTTAGCGGCAGTCTCCTATGGCTACACCTTC.

This chain links TRBV7-2 with TRBJ1-5; no clear D gene. Germline lookup yields CDR1 SGHTA and CDR2 FQGNSA. CDR3 length equals 14 residues. Trimming cost V 7 bases and J 2 bases, with 12 bases left between them. The CDR3 DNA follows: TGTGCCAGCAACAAACCTGATGGCAATCAGCCCCAGCATTTT. It yields the protein CASNKPDGNQPQHF. Complete variable domain (other parts from reference TRBV7-2 and TRBJ1-5): GAGVSQSPSNKVTEKGKDVELRCDPISGHTALYWYRQSLGQGLEFLIYFQGNSAPDKSGLPSDRFSAERTGGSVSTLTIQRTQQEDSAVYLCASNKPDGNQPQHFGDGTRLSIL.

This sequence joins TRBV7-9 and TRBJ1-2; no clear D. The CDR3 is 12 amino acids. In germline, CDR1 is SEHNR, CDR2 FQNEAQ (reference sequence). The V end was cut by 6 bases, the J end by 4 bases, with 9 bases between. The CDR3 bases are TGTGCCAGCAGTCTGGAGGGCTATGGCTACACCTTC. Translated: CASSLEGYGYTF.

V and J are TRBV19 and TRBJ1-1; D is possibly TRBD1 (5 bases). Trimming shortened V by 7 bases and J by 3 bases, and 9 bases separated the two germline ends. Germline CDR1 is LNHDA and CDR2 is SQIVND (reference sequence). The CDR3 contains 12 residues. CDR3 sequence reads: CASKEGYTEAFF. The CDR3 nucleotides read TGTGCCAGTAAGGAGGGGTACACTGAAGCTTTCTTT.

The chain is built from TRBV4-3 and TRBJ2-7; D is unclear. The V end was cut by 0 bases, the J end by 2 bases, with 11 bases between. CDR1 is LGHNA and CDR2 is YSLEER in the germline V gene. The CDR3 has 15 amino acids. CDR3: CASSQDIASTYEQYF. The CDR3 nucleotides are TGCGCCAGCAGCCAAGATATCGCATCTACCTACGAGCAGTACTTC.

V gene TRBV3-1 (or the pseudogene TRBV3-2) combines with J gene TRBJ2-4, with TRBD1 identical over 7 bases. J lost 0 bases, V lost 5 bases, and 13 bases had no gene match. The germline V gene has CDR1 LGHDT and CDR2 YNNKEL (reference sequence). The CDR3 is 18 residues long. In DNA, the CDR3 is TGTGCCAGCAGCGGCCGGGACAGCGAATATCTAGCCAAAAACATTCAGTACTTC. Translating it yields CASSGRDSEYLAKNIQYF.

J is TRBJ1-3 and V is TRBV5-5; 9 positions match TRBD1. The trim removed 4 bases at V and 4 bases at J, leaving 6 bases unmatched. Germline V gene data show CDR1 as SGHKS and CDR2 as YYEKEE (reference sequence). This CDR3 spans 15 amino acids. The CDR3 DNA reads TGTGCCAGCAGCGTGACAGGGGGAACGGGAAACACCATATATTTT. Protein: CASSVTGGTGNTIYF.

This clone has just a few counts. This chain uses TRBV7-9 with TRBJ1-4; D perhaps matches TRBD1 (5 bases). Germline CDR1 is SEHNR and CDR2 is FQNEAQ (reference sequence). The V end lost 1 base, the J end lost 8 bases, and 17 bases lay between the germline ends. The CDR3 is made up of 16 amino acids. The CDR3 sequence is CASSLVGTGGIEKLFF. CDR3 DNA sequence: TGTGCCAGCAGCTTAGTAGGAACAGGCGGGATAGAAAAACTGTTTTTT.

V gene TRBV28 combines with J gene TRBJ1-3, with 7 bases lining up with TRBD1. J lost 4 bases, V lost 5 bases, and 2 bases had no gene match. The CDR3 covers 13 residues. CDR1 and CDR2 (germline): MDHEN, SYDVKM. CDR3 residues: CASSTDRGNTIYF. The CDR3 nucleotides read TGTGCCAGCAGTACGGACAGGGGAAACACCATATATTTT.

This chain uses TRBV24-1 with TRBJ2-7; TRBD1 matches 7 bases. The CDR3 consists of 14 residues. CDR1 and CDR2 (germline): KGHDR, SFDVKD. Losses at the gene ends were 3 bases for V and 5 bases for J; bases not matched to a gene: 6. Here the CDR3 DNA reads TGTGCCACCAGTGATGCGACAGGGCGGGACGAGCAGTACTTC. Residues: CATSDATGRDEQYF.

Here the CDR3 DNA reads TGTGCCAGCAGCGAGACAGGGGCACGATCACCCCTCCACTTT. Encoded protein: CASSETGARSPLHF. The gene calls are TRBV9 and TRBJ1-6; TRBD1 agrees at 8 bases. V lost 3 bases, J lost 10 bases, and 6 bases stayed unmatched. Germline lookup yields CDR1 SGDLS and CDR2 YYNGEE. The CDR3 runs to 14 residues.

V and J are TRBV19 and TRBJ2-7; 7 bases fit TRBD2. The J segment lost 8 bases and the V segment lost 6 bases, leaving 7 bases of the junction unmatched. Germline loops: CDR1 LNHDA, CDR2 SQIVND (reference sequence). This CDR3 has 12 residues. CDR3 protein: CASRGLVGKQYF. CDR3 bases: TGTGCCAGTAGAGGACTAGTTGGAAAGCAGTACTTC.

This chain joins TRBV14 and TRBJ1-4; D gene unclear. V was trimmed by 4 bases and J by 6 bases, leaving 12 bases between them. CDR3 length equals 14 residues. CDR1 and CDR2 (germline): SGHDN, FVKESK. The chain's CDR3 is CASSPLGVDEKLFF. CDR3 DNA sequence: TGTGCCAGCAGCCCCTTGGGAGTCGATGAAAAACTGTTTTTT. Filled out from reference TRBV14 and TRBJ1-4, the complete variable domain reads EAGVTQFPSHSVIEKGQTVTLRCDPISGHDNLYWYRRVMGKEIKFLLHFVKESKQDESGMPNNRFLAERTGGTYSTLKVQPAELEDSGVYFCASSPLGVDEKLFFGSGTQLSVL.

The V and J genes are TRBV3-1 (or the pseudogene TRBV3-2) and TRBJ1-6, with D perhaps TRBD1 (6 bases). CDR3 length: 16 residues. The V gene lost 0 bases and the J gene lost 10 bases, with 16 bases spanning the gap. CDR1 and CDR2 (germline): LGHDT, YNNKEL (reference sequence). CDR3 in amino acids: CASSQDLGASRSPLHF. Written as DNA, the CDR3 is TGTGCCAGCAGCCAAGATTTGGGGGCATCGCGGTCACCCCTCCACTTT.